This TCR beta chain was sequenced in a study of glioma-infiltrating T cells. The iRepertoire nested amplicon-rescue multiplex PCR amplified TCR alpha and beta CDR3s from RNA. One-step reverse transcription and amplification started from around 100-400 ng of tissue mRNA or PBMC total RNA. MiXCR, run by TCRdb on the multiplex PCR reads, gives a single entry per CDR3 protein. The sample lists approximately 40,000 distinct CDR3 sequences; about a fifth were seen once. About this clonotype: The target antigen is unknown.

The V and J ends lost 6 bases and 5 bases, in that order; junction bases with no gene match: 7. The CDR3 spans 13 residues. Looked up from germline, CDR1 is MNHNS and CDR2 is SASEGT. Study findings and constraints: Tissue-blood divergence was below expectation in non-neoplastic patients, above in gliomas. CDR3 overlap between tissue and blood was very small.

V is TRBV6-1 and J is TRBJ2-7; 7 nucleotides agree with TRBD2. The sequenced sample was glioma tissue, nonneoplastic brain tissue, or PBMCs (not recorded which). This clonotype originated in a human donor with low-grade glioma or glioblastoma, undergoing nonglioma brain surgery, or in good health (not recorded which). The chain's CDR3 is CASSHRGRDEQYV. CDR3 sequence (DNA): TGTGCCAGCAGCCACCGGGGGAGGGACGAGCAGTACGTC.